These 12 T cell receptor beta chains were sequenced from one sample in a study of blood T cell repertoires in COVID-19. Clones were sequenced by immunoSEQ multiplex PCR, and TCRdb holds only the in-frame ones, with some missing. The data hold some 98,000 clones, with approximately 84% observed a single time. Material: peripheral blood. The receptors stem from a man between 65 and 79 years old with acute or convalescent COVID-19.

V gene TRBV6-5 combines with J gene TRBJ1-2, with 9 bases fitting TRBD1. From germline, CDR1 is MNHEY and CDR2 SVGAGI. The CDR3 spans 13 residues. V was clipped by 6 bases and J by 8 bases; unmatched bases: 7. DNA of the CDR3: TGTGCCAGCAGCCGGGACAGGGTTCGGGGCTACACCTTC. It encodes CASSRDRVRGYTF.

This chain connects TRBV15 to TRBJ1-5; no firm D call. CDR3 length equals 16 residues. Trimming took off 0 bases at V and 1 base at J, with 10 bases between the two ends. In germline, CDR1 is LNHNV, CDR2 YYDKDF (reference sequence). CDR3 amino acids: CATSRDKGLSNQPQHF. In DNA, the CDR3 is TGTGCCACCAGCAGAGATAAAGGACTCAGCAATCAGCCCCAGCATTTT.

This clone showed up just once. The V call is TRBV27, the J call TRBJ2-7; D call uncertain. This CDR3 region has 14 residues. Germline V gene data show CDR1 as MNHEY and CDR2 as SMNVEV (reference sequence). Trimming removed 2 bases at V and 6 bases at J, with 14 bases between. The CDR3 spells CASSLQSASREQYF. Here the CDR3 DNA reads TGTGCCAGCAGTTTACAGAGCGCCTCCCGCGAGCAGTACTTC.

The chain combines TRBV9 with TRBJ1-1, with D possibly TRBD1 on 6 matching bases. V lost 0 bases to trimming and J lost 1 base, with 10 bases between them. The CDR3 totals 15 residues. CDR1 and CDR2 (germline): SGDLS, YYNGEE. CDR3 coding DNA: TGTGCCAGCAGCGTAGGGGGGCCGAAGAACACTGAAGCTTTCTTT. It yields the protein CASSVGGPKNTEAFF.

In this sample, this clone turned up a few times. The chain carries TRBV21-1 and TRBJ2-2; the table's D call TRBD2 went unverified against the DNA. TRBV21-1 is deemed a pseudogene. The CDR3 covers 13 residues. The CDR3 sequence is CASATKPAGELFF. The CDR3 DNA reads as TGTGCCAGCGCCACGAAGCCTGCCGGGGAGCTGTTTTTT.

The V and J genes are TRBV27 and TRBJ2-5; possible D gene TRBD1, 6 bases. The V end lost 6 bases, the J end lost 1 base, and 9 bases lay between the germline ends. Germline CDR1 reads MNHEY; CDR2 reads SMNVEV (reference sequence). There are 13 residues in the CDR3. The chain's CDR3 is CASSRQVQETQYF. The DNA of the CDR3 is TGTGCCAGCAGCCGACAGGTCCAAGAGACCCAGTACTTC.

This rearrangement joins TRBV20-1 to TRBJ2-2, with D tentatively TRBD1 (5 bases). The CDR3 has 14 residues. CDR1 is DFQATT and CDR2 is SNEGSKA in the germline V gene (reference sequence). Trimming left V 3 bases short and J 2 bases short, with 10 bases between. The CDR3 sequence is CSASRQRNTGELFF. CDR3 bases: TGCAGTGCTAGTAGACAGAGAAACACCGGGGAGCTGTTTTTT.

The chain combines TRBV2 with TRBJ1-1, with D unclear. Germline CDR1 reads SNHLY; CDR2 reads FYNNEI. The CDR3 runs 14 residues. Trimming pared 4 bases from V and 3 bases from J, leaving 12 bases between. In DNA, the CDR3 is TGTGCCAGCAGTGGAGGGCAGCAAGACACTGAAGCTTTCTTT. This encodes CASSGGQQDTEAFF.

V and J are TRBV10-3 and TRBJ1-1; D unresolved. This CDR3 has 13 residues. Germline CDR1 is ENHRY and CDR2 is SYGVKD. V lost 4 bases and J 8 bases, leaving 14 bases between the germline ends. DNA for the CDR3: TGTGCCATCAGTGGAGGGCTCCCCACGGAAGCTTTCTTT. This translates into CAISGGLPTEAFF.

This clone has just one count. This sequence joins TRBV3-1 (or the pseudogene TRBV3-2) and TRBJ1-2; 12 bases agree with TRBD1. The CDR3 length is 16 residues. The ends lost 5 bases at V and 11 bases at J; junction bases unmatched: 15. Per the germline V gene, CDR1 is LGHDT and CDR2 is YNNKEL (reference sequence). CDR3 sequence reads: CASSSSRDRGRFSYTF. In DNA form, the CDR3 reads TGTGCCAGCAGCTCAAGCAGGGACAGGGGGCGTTTTTCTTACACCTTC.

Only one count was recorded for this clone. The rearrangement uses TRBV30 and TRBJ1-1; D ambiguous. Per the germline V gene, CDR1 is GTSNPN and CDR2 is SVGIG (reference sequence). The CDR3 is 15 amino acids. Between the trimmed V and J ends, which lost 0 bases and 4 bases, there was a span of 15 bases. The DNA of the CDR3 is TGTGCCTGGAGTGTTAGTTCTGGTCGGGGCACTGAAGCTTTCTTT. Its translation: CAWSVSSGRGTEAFF.

CDR3 sequence reads: CASPGGVENQPQHF. In nucleotides, the CDR3 is TGCGCCAGCCCTGGGGGCGTTGAGAATCAGCCCCAGCATTTT. This sequence joins TRBV10-1 and TRBJ1-5; maybe TRBD1 (6 bases). V lost 8 bases, J lost 4 bases, and 15 bases lay in between. CDR3 size: 14 residues. Germline CDR1 is WNHNN and CDR2 is SYGVQD (reference sequence).